This T cell receptor beta chain was sequenced during a study of CD8 T cells in Susac syndrome. The RNA, roughly 0.45 to 1 ug, was put through reverse transcription using random hexamers. Each CDR3 protein is one row after TCRdb ran MiXCR on the immunoSEQ multiplex PCR reads. This table holds around 95,000 distinct CDR3 sequences, 95% found once. The CDR3 runs to 15 residues. The V segment lost 10 bases and the J segment 0 bases; nucleotides outside the gene matches: 6. This chain uses TRBV12-3 or TRBV12-4 with TRBJ2-6; 7 nucleotides align to TRBD2. This TCR was recovered from a human donor with Susac syndrome. The sample was CD8+ T cells from PBMCs. CDR3 nucleotide sequence: TGTGCCACCCGAAGGGAGGGCTCTGGGGCCAACGTCCTGACTTTC. Its protein is CATRREGSGANVLTF.